This section outlines one T cell receptor beta chain sequence together with its context. This sample stems from a study of blood T cell repertoires in COVID-19. Study-wide context: Italy, Spain and the United States were the sources of the convalescent and acute COVID-19 samples.

Germline V gene lookup returns CDR1 SGHTA and CDR2 FQGNSA. This CDR3 spans 16 amino acids. V was clipped by 1 base and J by 0 bases, with 10 bases between them. Original processing methods: Amplified reference gene primers provided the basis for estimating nucleated cell counts. The assay was immunoSEQ multiplex PCR, and TCRdb's table has in-frame clones only and misses some. V and J calls and clone size come straight from that table; D and trimming were deduced from the DNA. The sample shows 190,000 or so clones, around 94% of them seen only once. The V call is TRBV7-2, the J call TRBJ1-3; possible D gene TRBD1, 6 bases. The receptor was derived from a young man with COVID-19, enrolled during active disease. The sample was peripheral blood. The CDR3 loop reads CASSLGQASSGNTIYF. For the CDR3, the DNA is TGTGCCAGCAGCTTAGGACAGGCAAGCTCTGGAAACACCATATATTTT.